This T cell receptor (beta chain) was captured by sequencing in a study of blood T cell repertoires in COVID-19. Profiled with immunoSEQ multiplex PCR; TCRdb holds only in-frame clones, not every one. The sample carries around 200,000 clones, around 88% recorded once. Unmatched junction bases numbered 4, after V lost 0 bases and J lost 4 bases. Germline values: CDR1 MNHNS, CDR2 SASEGT. This CDR3 region has 16 residues. This sequence was found in a man aged 35 to 55 with acute COVID-19. J is TRBJ2-5 and V is TRBV6-1, with 11 bases aligning to TRBD2. Specimen: PBMCs or T cells enriched from blood (not recorded which). The CDR3 coding sequence is TGTGCCAGCAGTGAAGCTAGCGGGAGGGGTTCAGAGACCCAGTACTTC. Its translation: CASSEASGRGSETQYF.